Below are 32 T cell receptor beta chains sequenced from a single sample in a study of monozygotic twins with inflammatory bowel disease. Following a re-call of the 5' RACE reads, TCRdb has one entry per CDR3 protein and lacks DNA. This sample's clone table lists about 380,000 distinct CDR3 sequences. The source material was blood. All receptors derive from a human donor with ulcerative colitis or Crohn's disease, or a healthy co-twin of an affected twin (not recorded which).

The chain combines TRBV30 with TRBJ1-6; TCRdb's D call of TRBD1 is untestable without DNA. Looked up from germline, CDR1 is GTSNPN and CDR2 is SVGIG (reference sequence). This CDR3 contains 16 residues. The CDR3 loop is CAWSNWRSSYNSPLHF.

CDR3 in amino acids: CASSQVRTAVMGYTF. The chain links TRBV4-1 to TRBJ1-2. The length of the CDR3 is 15 residues. The germline V gene encodes CDR1 MGHRA and CDR2 YSYEKL.

V gene TRBV6-1 combines with J gene TRBJ1-1; TCRdb's D gene call, TRBD1, goes unchecked for lack of DNA. This CDR3 comprises 15 residues. CDR1 and CDR2 from the germline V gene are MNHNS and SASEGT. The CDR3 here is CASSENRVANTEAFF.

The gene calls are TRBV20-1 and TRBJ2-2; with no DNA, the TCRdb D assignment of TRBD1 cannot be verified. CDR3 length: 15 residues. Germline lookup yields CDR1 DFQATT and CDR2 SNEGSKA (reference sequence). The CDR3 protein is CSARRRQTNTGELFF.

The CDR3 region is CASSQEPVTNYGYTF. The chain uses TRBV4-1 and TRBJ1-2. Per the germline V gene, CDR1 is MGHRA and CDR2 is YSYEKL. The CDR3 is 15 residues long.

This sequence joins TRBV25-1 and TRBJ2-5; TCRdb selects TRBD1, and the lack of DNA leaves this call unchecked. CDR1 is MGHDK and CDR2 is SYGVNS in the germline V gene. The CDR3 is 15 amino acids. This CDR3 is CASSGWDRDQETQYF.

The chain recombines TRBV9 with TRBJ2-7; TCRdb's assignment of TRBD1 cannot be checked, as there is no DNA. Germline V lookup: CDR1 SGDLS, CDR2 YYNGEE. This CDR3 has 14 residues. The CDR3 reads CASSVGGGLSEQYF.

V usage is TRBV5-4 and J usage is TRBJ2-7; TCRdb designates TRBD1, a call that cannot be tested without DNA. Germline assignment: CDR1 SGHNT and CDR2 YYREEE (reference sequence). The CDR3 totals 15 residues. CDR3 sequence: CASSKRTGGPYEQYF.

The chain is built from TRBV7-9 and TRBJ2-1. The CDR3 is made up of 15 amino acids. CDR1 SEHNR and CDR2 FQNEAQ come from the germline V gene (reference sequence). The CDR3 is CASSHGLEVLNEQFF. The whole variable domain, filled in from reference TRBV7-9 and TRBJ2-1, reads DTGVSQNPRHKITKRGQNVTFRCDPISEHNRLYWYRQTLGQGPEFLTYFQNEAQLEKSRLLSDRFSAERPKGSFSTLEIQRTEQGDSAMYLCASSHGLEVLNEQFFGPGTRLTVL.

V gene TRBV11-2 combines with J gene TRBJ1-2; the D call of TRBD1 rests on TCRdb alone, since no DNA is present to check it. This CDR3 spans 19 amino acids. CDR1 SGHAT and CDR2 FQNNGV come from the germline V gene. CDR3 region: CASSLRGRGRMGPNYGYTF.

The rearrangement links TRBV6-1 to TRBJ2-1; TCRdb's assignment of TRBD1 cannot be checked, as there is no DNA. Germline CDR1 MNHNS, CDR2 SASEGT. This CDR3 contains 12 residues. CDR3 protein: CASSLQDHPQFF.

The genes are TRBV20-1 and TRBJ2-7; as DNA is missing, the TRBD1 call by TCRdb cannot be tested. The CDR3 contains 12 residues. The germline V gene has CDR1 DFQATT and CDR2 SNEGSKA (reference sequence). The CDR3 sequence: CSAGAGGDEQYF.

The genes are TRBV5-1 and TRBJ2-3; TCRdb returns TRBD1, unconfirmable since there is no DNA. Germline V gene sequence: CDR1 SGHRS, CDR2 YFSETQ. This CDR3 is built from 14 residues. The CDR3 sequence: CASSPGGGTDTQYF. Looking up the rest from reference TRBV5-1 and TRBJ2-3 gives the full variable domain: KAGVTQTPRYLIKTRGQQVTLSCSPISGHRSVSWYQQTPGQGLQFLFEYFSETQRNKGNFPGRFSGRQFSNSRSEMNVSTLELGDSALYLCASSPGGGTDTQYFGPGTRLTVL.

This chain joins TRBV6-1 and TRBJ2-1; TCRdb lists TRBD2, though no DNA is available to test this call. Germline assignment: CDR1 MNHNS and CDR2 SASEGT. The CDR3 is 15 residues long. Here the CDR3 reads CASTLSGAQYNEQFF.

The gene calls are TRBV5-4 and TRBJ2-1. The CDR3 length is 15 residues. The V gene's germline CDR1 is SGHNT and CDR2 YYREEE (reference sequence). The CDR3 sequence: CASSLSADPYNEQFF.

The V and J genes are TRBV18 and TRBJ2-5. The CDR3 consists of 16 residues. Germline values: CDR1 KGHSH, CDR2 LQKENI. CDR3 amino acids: CASSPPSWDRPETQYF.

The chain uses TRBV4-2 and TRBJ1-1. Germline values: CDR1 LGHNA, CDR2 YNFKEQ. The CDR3 covers 15 residues. This CDR3 reads CASSQDPEFNTEAFF.

The V call is TRBV7-3, the J call TRBJ2-2; the TRBD1 assignment by TCRdb is unverifiable without DNA. The CDR3 loop spans 15 amino acids. Germline lookup yields CDR1 SGHTA and CDR2 FQGTGA. The CDR3 here is CASSSPRGGSGELFF.

The V call is TRBV20-1, the J call TRBJ1-3; with no DNA, the TCRdb D assignment of TRBD1 cannot be verified. Germline V lookup: CDR1 DFQATT, CDR2 SNEGSKA (reference sequence). The length of the CDR3 is 17 residues. CDR3 residues: CSASRRRRGRTGNTIYF.

The V call is TRBV3-1, the J call TRBJ2-3; TCRdb designates TRBD2, a call that cannot be tested without DNA. Per the germline V gene, CDR1 is LGHDT and CDR2 is YNNKEL (reference sequence). The CDR3 has 20 amino acids. This chain's CDR3 is CASSQGGPKLAGGGTDTQYF.

The V and J genes are TRBV5-4 and TRBJ2-7; the D gene TCRdb calls, TRBD2, cannot be checked with no DNA. The CDR3 extends over 15 amino acids. Germline loops: CDR1 SGHNT, CDR2 YYREEE (reference sequence). The CDR3 region is CASSLSRGATYEQYF.

The chain combines TRBV20-1 with TRBJ2-1; TCRdb's D call of TRBD1 is untestable without DNA. Germline values: CDR1 DFQATT, CDR2 SNEGSKA (reference sequence). The CDR3 loop spans 14 amino acids. The CDR3 spells CSALRDLNYNEQFF.

V is TRBV5-4 and J is TRBJ2-3; TCRdb's D call, TRBD2, is unchecked because there is no DNA. The V gene's germline CDR1 is SGHNT and CDR2 YYREEE (reference sequence). The length of the CDR3 is 13 residues. The CDR3: CASSLKAGATQYF.

The V and J genes are TRBV5-1 and TRBJ1-1; the D call of TRBD1 rests on TCRdb alone, since no DNA is present to check it. CDR1 and CDR2 (germline): SGHRS, YFSETQ. The CDR3 totals 15 residues. The chain's CDR3 is CASSFEQGARTEAFF.

CDR3 sequence reads: CASSSQGGGEQFF. The V call is TRBV9, the J call TRBJ2-1; no DNA is available, so the TRBD2 call from TCRdb remains unchecked. Germline V gene lookup returns CDR1 SGDLS and CDR2 YYNGEE. This CDR3 comprises 13 residues.

This sequence joins TRBV7-6 and TRBJ2-7. In germline, CDR1 is SGHVS, CDR2 FNYEAQ. The CDR3 totals 14 residues. CDR3: CASSVDSATYEQYF.

The V call is TRBV9, the J call TRBJ2-1; TCRdb selects TRBD1, and the lack of DNA leaves this call unchecked. Germline V gene sequence: CDR1 SGDLS, CDR2 YYNGEE. The CDR3 is made up of 13 amino acids. The CDR3 protein is CASSVSGAGEQFF.

The rearrangement uses TRBV5-1 and TRBJ2-7; as DNA is missing, the TRBD1 call by TCRdb cannot be tested. This CDR3 is built from 18 residues. The germline gives CDR1 SGHRS, CDR2 YFSETQ. The CDR3 is CASSFGTGKLSDSYEQYF.

The chain is built from TRBV11-2 and TRBJ2-7; checking the TCRdb D call of TRBD1 is not possible without DNA. This CDR3 has 14 amino acids. Germline values: CDR1 SGHAT, CDR2 FQNNGV. CDR3 in amino acids: CASSLATSGSEQYF.

The rearrangement joins TRBV5-6 to TRBJ1-5; with no DNA, the TCRdb D assignment of TRBD1 cannot be verified. The germline gives CDR1 SGHDT, CDR2 YYEEEE. There are 14 residues in the CDR3. The CDR3 loop is CASSDRAGNQPQHF. The variable domain in full, completed from reference TRBV5-6 and TRBJ1-5, reads DAGVTQSPTHLIKTRGQQVTLRCSPKSGHDTVSWYQQALGQGPQFIFQYYEEEERQRGNFPDRFSGHQFPNYSSELNVNALLLGDSALYLCASSDRAGNQPQHFGDGTRLSIL.

The chain recombines TRBV3-1 with TRBJ2-1; TCRdb indicates TRBD1, and absent DNA this call remains unverified. Germline lookup yields CDR1 LGHDT and CDR2 YNNKEL (reference sequence). This CDR3 is built from 16 residues. The chain's CDR3 is CASSPFGTGGHNEQFF.

The J gene is TRBJ2-3, the V gene TRBV7-2; without DNA, the TCRdb call of TRBD1 cannot be checked. CDR1 and CDR2 (germline): SGHTA, FQGNSA. The CDR3 consists of 14 residues. The CDR3 sequence is CASSEQGRTDTQYF.